Sequencing of this T cell receptor (beta chain) was carried out in a study of blood T cell repertoires in COVID-19. Germline CDR1 is MDHEN and CDR2 is SYDVKM. The CDR3 contains 14 residues. Trimming cost V 5 bases and J 7 bases; bases outside gene matches: 7. Libraries were prepared by immunoSEQ multiplex PCR; TCRdb keeps only in-frame clonotypes and omits some of them. The sample records just over 300,000 clones, roughly nine tenths being singletons. The source of this sequence is a woman in her twenties or thirties with COVID-19, enrolled during active disease. What was sequenced was peripheral blood. This rearrangement joins TRBV28 to TRBJ2-2; 7 bases map to TRBD2. The CDR3 reads CASSILASGGELFF. For the CDR3, the DNA is TGTGCCAGCAGTATCCTAGCTAGCGGCGGGGAGCTGTTTTTT.